This T cell receptor (beta chain) was captured by sequencing in a study of blood T cell repertoires in COVID-19. CDR1 is MDHEN and CDR2 is SYDVKM in the germline V gene. V lost 4 bases and J lost 2, with 15 bases in between. The CDR3 spans 16 residues. Sequenced by immunoSEQ multiplex PCR; TCRdb stores in-frame clones only, minus some. The data show 85,000 to 130,000 clones, with around 85% seen just once and about 2.5% held by the top ten. The receptor comes from a woman aged 50 to 65 who had recovered from COVID-19. The gene calls are TRBV28 and TRBJ1-5; possible D gene TRBD1, 6 bases. Sequenced sample: PBMCs or T cells enriched from blood (not recorded which). CDR3 bases: TGTGCCAGCAGTTCTCGATCGCCAGGGGGCAATCAGCCCCAGCATTTT. Its protein product is CASSSRSPGGNQPQHF.